Below are 3 T cell receptor beta chains sequenced from a single sample in a study of blood T cells in healthy people across ages. Through a sample-barcoded 5' primer and a J-beta primer mix, a second PCR was run for roughly 7 to 11 cycles. TCRdb processed the 5' RACE reads anew with MiXCR; each CDR3 protein has one entry. Here the sample spans 660,000 or so distinct CDR3 sequences, 58% being singletons. Sequencing was carried out using blood. These TCRs come from a man in his sixties in good health.

This clonotype occurred a few times. The chain is built from TRBV2 and TRBJ2-7; D may correspond to TRBD1 or TRBD2 (5 bases each). The CDR3 consists of 12 residues. V was pared by 6 bases and J by 2 bases, with 8 bases between. Germline-derived CDR1 and CDR2 are SNHLY and FYNNEI. CDR3 loop: CASRRGTYEQYF. The CDR3 DNA reads as TGTGCCAGCAGGAGGGGAACCTACGAGCAGTACTTC.

A few counts support this clonotype. The chain couples TRBV5-1 to TRBJ2-7, with 9 bases lining up with TRBD2. J lost 2 bases, V lost 3 bases, and 6 bases had no gene match. The germline gives CDR1 SGHRS, CDR2 YFSETQ. This CDR3 spans 15 amino acids. CDR3 coding DNA: TGCGCCAGCAGCTCGACTAGCGGAACTCCCTACGAGCAGTACTTC. It specifies CASSSTSGTPYEQYF.

This clonotype was seen a handful of times. This chain connects TRBV12-3 or TRBV12-4 to TRBJ2-5; possibly TRBD1 or TRBD2 for D (7 bases each). The CDR3 sequence is 16 residues long. The V end lost 1 base, the J end lost 4 bases, and 16 bases lay between the germline ends. The CDR3 protein is CASSLGARGGGETQYF. The CDR3 nucleotides read TGTGCCAGCAGTTTAGGGGCCAGGGGGGGTGGAGAGACCCAGTACTTC.